The present entry profiles one T cell receptor (beta chain) with its context. V was pared by 1 base and J by 3 bases, with 33 bases between. CDR3 length: 23 residues. Germline CDR1 and CDR2: SNHLY and FYNNEI. This entry comes from a study of blood T cell repertoires in COVID-19. Overall study: The study drew acute and convalescent COVID-19 samples from the United States, Italy and Spain.

The method was immunoSEQ multiplex PCR; TCRdb's version includes in-frame clones alone and lacks a portion of them. Of about 250,000 clones in the sample, 84% were seen once. The gene calls are TRBV2 and TRBJ2-2; maybe TRBD2 (5 bases). The source of this sequence is a man in his fifties or sixties with active or convalescent COVID-19. The specimen was peripheral blood. CDR3 sequence (DNA): TGTGCCAGCAGTGAAGGAACTAGTTTAGCCTCTGGTGGAGATCCCTCTGACACCGGGGAGCTGTTTTTT. Its protein is CASSEGTSLASGGDPSDTGELFF.